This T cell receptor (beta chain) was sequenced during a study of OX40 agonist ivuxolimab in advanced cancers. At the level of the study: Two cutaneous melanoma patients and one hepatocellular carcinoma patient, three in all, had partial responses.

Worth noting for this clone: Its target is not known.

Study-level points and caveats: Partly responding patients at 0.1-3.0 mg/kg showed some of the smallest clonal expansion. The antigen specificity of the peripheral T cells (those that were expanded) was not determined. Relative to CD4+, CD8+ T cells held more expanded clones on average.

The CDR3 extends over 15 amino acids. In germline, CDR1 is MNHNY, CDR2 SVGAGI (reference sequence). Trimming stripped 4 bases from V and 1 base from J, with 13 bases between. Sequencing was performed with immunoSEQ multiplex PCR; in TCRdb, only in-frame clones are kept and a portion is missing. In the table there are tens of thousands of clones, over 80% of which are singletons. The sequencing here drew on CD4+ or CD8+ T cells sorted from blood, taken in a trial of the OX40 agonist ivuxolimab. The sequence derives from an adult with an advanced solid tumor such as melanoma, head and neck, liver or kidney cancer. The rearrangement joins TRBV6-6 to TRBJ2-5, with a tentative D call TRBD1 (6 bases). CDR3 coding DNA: TGTGCCAGCAGTTTTTCAGGGGCCACCCAAGAGACCCAGTACTTC. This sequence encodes CASSFSGATQETQYF.